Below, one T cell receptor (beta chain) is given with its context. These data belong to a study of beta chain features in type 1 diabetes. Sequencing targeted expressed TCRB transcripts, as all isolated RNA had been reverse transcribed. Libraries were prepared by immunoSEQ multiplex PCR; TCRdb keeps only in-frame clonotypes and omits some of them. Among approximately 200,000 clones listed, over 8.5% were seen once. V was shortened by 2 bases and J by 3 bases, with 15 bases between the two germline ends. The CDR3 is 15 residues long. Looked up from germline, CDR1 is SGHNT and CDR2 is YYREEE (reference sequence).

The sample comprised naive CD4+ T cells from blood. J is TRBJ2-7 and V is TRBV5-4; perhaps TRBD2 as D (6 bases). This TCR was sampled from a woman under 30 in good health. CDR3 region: CASSFKSGGSYEQYF. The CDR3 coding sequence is TGTGCCAGCAGCTTTAAGTCCGGGGGTAGCTACGAGCAGTACTTC.